Below are 10 T cell receptor beta chains sequenced from a single sample in a study of T cells after yellow fever vaccination. TCRdb redid the calling of the 5' RACE reads with MiXCR, one entry per CDR3 protein. The table includes over 250,000 distinct CDR3 sequences, 4.1% detected once. The sequenced sample was PBMCs, obtained 5 days after the yellow fever booster vaccination. The receptors shown here come from a man aged 18 to 30 who received the YFV17D yellow fever vaccine.

This clonotype was seen only a few times. This rearrangement joins TRBV4-3 to TRBJ2-3; no definite D call. Germline lookup yields CDR1 LGHNA and CDR2 YSLEER. Deletions cut 4 bases from V and 4 bases from J, with 9 bases between. The CDR3 is 13 residues long. DNA for the CDR3: TGCGCCAGCAGCCTCAAAGGTGCAGATACGCAGTATTTT. Its translation is CASSLKGADTQYF.

The chain uses TRBV10-3 and TRBJ2-2; the match to TRBD2 covers 10 bases. Germline values: CDR1 ENHRY, CDR2 SYGVKD. The CDR3 contains 18 residues. Trimming cost V 6 bases and J 3 bases; bases outside gene matches: 13. In DNA form, the CDR3 reads TGTGCCATCAGGACCGGGGTAGCGGGGGGCTCAGACACCGGGGAGCTGTTTTTT. It specifies CAIRTGVAGGSDTGELFF.

The chain uses TRBV4-1 and TRBJ2-1; 12 bases fit TRBD1. Germline CDR1 is MGHRA and CDR2 is YSYEKL. This CDR3 has 16 amino acids. Trimming removed 4 bases from V and 8 bases from J; junction bases left unmatched: 9. Here the CDR3 reads CASSLLPGQGAHEQFF. The DNA of the CDR3 is TGCGCCAGCAGCCTCCTTCCGGGACAGGGGGCGCATGAGCAGTTCTTC.

This sequence joins TRBV9 and TRBJ1-2, with a weak D call TRBD1 (5 bases). From germline, CDR1 is SGDLS and CDR2 YYNGEE. Between the trimmed V and J ends, which lost 0 bases and 8 bases, there was a span of 14 bases. This CDR3 region has 14 residues. The CDR3 DNA follows: TGTGCCAGCAGCGTAGATCCGGGGCCAGGCGGCTACACCTTC. Amino acids: CASSVDPGPGGYTF.

In this sample, this clonotype turned up a few times. The rearrangement links TRBV12-3 or TRBV12-4 to TRBJ1-2, with 8 bases fitting TRBD1. Trimming removed 6 bases from V and 6 bases from J; junction bases left unmatched: 12. The CDR3 spans 15 residues. The CDR3, as DNA: TGTGCCAGCAGACGCGCGACAGGGGTACGGAATGGCTACACCTTC. It encodes CASRRATGVRNGYTF.

This clonotype was observed a handful of times. The chain is built from TRBV5-5 and TRBJ1-6, with D unresolved. Germline V gives CDR1 SGHKS, CDR2 YYEKEE (reference sequence). V gave up 1 base and J gave up 13 bases, with 21 bases separating them. This CDR3 is 16 amino acids long. CDR3 coding DNA: TGTGCCAGCAGCTTGCAAGTTGGGGTGCGCGTGGGTCCCCTCCACTTT. The encoded protein is CASSLQVGVRVGPLHF. Full variable domain (missing parts from reference TRBV5-5 and TRBJ1-6): DAGVTQSPTHLIKTRGQQVTLRCSPISGHKSVSWYQQVLGQGPQFIFQYYEKEERGRGNFPDRFSARQFPNYSSELNVNALLLGDSALYLCASSLQVGVRVGPLHFGNGTRLTVT.

This chain uses TRBV5-4 with TRBJ1-3; no reliable D call. V was shortened by 1 base and J by 4 bases, with 3 bases between the two germline ends. The CDR3 covers 12 residues. Per germline, CDR1 SGHNT and CDR2 YYREEE (reference sequence). The CDR3 nucleotides read TGTGCCAGCAGCTTGTGGGGAAACACCATATATTTT. Translating gives CASSLWGNTIYF.

The sample holds a few counts of this clonotype. V and J are TRBV10-3 and TRBJ2-2, with D unclear. V shed 8 bases and J shed 2 bases, with 12 bases lying between them. This CDR3 spans 14 amino acids. Germline V gene data show CDR1 as ENHRY and CDR2 as SYGVKD. In DNA, the CDR3 is TGTGCCATCCTCGGGCCTACAAACACCGGGGAGCTGTTTTTT. Protein: CAILGPTNTGELFF.

The chain recombines TRBV30 with TRBJ2-1; D might be TRBD2 (6 bases). This CDR3 is 15 amino acids long. Trimming shortened V by 4 bases and J by 4 bases, and 17 bases separated the two germline ends. Germline V gives CDR1 GTSNPN, CDR2 SVGIG (reference sequence). Here the CDR3 reads CAWTGERGSYNEQFF. DNA of the CDR3: TGTGCCTGGACGGGGGAACGGGGGAGTTACAATGAGCAGTTCTTC. Full variable domain (outside the CDR3, taken from reference TRBV30 and TRBJ2-1): SQTIHQWPATLVQPVGSPLSLECTVEGTSNPNLYWYRQAAGRGLQLLFYSVGIGQISSEVPQNLSASRPQDRQFILSSKKLLLSDSGFYLCAWTGERGSYNEQFFGPGTRLTVL.

The rearrangement links TRBV6-6 to TRBJ2-1, with D uncertain. V was pared by 8 bases and J by 10 bases, with 12 bases between. Germline CDR1 reads MNHNY; CDR2 reads SVGAGI (reference sequence). The CDR3 length is 11 residues. The CDR3 bases are TGTGCCAGCTGCGACCTCGTGGAGCAGTTCTTC. This sequence encodes CASCDLVEQFF.